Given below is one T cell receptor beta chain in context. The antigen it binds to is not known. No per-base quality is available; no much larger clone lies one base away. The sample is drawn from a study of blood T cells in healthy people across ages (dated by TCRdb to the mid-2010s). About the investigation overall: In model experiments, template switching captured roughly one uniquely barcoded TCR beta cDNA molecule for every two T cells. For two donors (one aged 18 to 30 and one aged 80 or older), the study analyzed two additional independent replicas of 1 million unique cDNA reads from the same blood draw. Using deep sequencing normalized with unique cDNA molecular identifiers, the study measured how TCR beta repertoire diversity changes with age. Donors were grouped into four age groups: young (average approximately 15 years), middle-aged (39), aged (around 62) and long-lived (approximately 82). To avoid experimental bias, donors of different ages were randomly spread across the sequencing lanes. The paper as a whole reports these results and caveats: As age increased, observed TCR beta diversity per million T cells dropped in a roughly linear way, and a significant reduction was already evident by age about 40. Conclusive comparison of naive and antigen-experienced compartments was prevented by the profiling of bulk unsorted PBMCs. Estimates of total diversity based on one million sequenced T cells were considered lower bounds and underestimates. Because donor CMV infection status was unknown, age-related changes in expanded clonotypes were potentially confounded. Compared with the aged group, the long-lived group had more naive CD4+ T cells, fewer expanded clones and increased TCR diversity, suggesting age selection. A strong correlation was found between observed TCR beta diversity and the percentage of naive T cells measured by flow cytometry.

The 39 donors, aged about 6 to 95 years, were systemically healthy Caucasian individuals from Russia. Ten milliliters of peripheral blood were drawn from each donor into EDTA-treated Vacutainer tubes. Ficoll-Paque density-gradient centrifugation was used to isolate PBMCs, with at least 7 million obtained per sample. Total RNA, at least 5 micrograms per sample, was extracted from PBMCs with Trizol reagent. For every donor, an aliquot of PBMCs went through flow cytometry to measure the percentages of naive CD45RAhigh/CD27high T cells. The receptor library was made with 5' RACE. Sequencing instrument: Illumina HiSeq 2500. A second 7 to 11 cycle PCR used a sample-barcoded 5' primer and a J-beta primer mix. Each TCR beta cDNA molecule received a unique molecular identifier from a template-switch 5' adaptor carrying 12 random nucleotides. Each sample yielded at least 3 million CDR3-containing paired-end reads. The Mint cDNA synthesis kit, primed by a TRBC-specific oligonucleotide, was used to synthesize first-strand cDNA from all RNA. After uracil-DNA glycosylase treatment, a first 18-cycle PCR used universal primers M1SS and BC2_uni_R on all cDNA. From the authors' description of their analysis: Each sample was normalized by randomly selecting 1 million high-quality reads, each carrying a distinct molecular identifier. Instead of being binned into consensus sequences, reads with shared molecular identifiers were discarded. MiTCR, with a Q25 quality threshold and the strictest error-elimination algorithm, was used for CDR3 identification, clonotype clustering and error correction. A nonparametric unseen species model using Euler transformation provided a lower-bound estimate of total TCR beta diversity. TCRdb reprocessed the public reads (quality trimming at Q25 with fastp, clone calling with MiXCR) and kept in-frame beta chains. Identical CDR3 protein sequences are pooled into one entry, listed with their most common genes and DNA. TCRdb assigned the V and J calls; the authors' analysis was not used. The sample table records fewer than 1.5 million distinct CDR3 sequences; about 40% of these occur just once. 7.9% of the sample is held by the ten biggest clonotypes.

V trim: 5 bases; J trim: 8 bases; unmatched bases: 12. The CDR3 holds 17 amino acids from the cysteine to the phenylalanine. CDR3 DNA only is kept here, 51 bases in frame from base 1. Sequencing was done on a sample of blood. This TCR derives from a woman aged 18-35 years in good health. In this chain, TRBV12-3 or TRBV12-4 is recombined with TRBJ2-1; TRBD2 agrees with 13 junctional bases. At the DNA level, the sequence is TGTGCCAGCAGTCCAGCGTCCGGGACTAGCGGGACGGATGAGCAGTTCTTC. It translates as CASSPASGTSGTDEQFF.